The 19 T cell receptor beta chains reported below all come from one sample, sequenced in a study of T cell repertoires in cytomegalovirus infection. MiXCR, run by TCRdb on the reads, gives a single entry per CDR3 protein. In the table there are around 630,000 distinct CDR3 sequences, roughly 24% of which are singletons. The sequencing sample was made of CD8+ T cells from PBMCs. These receptors all come from a human donor in good health (CMV status not recorded). Some clones in this sample may be carry-over from other donors' samples.

The rearrangement joins TRBV20-1 to TRBJ2-1; D is perhaps TRBD1 (6 bases). Trimming pared 3 bases from V and 2 bases from J, leaving 14 bases between. Germline V CDR1 and CDR2: DFQATT, SNEGSKA (reference sequence). The CDR3 has 15 residues. Here the CDR3 DNA reads TGCAGTGCTAGTATTGAGGGGGATGCCTACAATGAGCAGTTCTTC. Encoded protein: CSASIEGDAYNEQFF.

The chain links TRBV10-3 to TRBJ2-3; 11 bases agree with TRBD2. CDR3 length: 16 residues. V lost 5 bases to trimming and J lost 6 bases; unmatched junction nucleotides: 10. Germline CDR1 is ENHRY and CDR2 is SYGVKD. This chain's CDR3 is CAISIRLAGTPDTQYF. Written as DNA, the CDR3 is TGTGCCATCAGTATACGACTAGCGGGGACCCCGGATACGCAGTATTTT.

Concerning this clonotype: This may stem from a read error, because a much larger clone lies one nucleotide away. The V call is TRBV23-1, the J call TRBJ2-7; D not resolved. TRBV23-1 is recorded as an ORF, its role being uncertain. The CDR3 spans 13 residues. V was clipped by 10 bases and J by 7 bases, with 20 bases between them. The CDR3 DNA is TGCGCCAACACCCTACCGACATCTTCGGAGCAGTACTTC. This codes for CANTLPTSSEQYF.

The chain recombines TRBV4-1 with TRBJ2-7; D possibly corresponds to TRBD2 (7 bases). The CDR3 sequence is 14 residues long. Germline V gives CDR1 MGHRA, CDR2 YSYEKL. The V end was cut by 1 base, the J end by 2 bases, with 9 bases between. CDR3: CASSQGGGPYEQYF. The CDR3 DNA follows: TGCGCCAGCAGCCAAGGCGGGGGCCCCTACGAGCAGTACTTC.

This clonotype was seen a handful of times. The chain carries TRBV20-1 and TRBJ2-7; D is tentatively TRBD1 or TRBD2 (5 bases each). CDR1 DFQATT and CDR2 SNEGSKA come from the germline V gene (reference sequence). V lost 3 bases to trimming and J lost 2 bases, with 11 bases between them. The CDR3 extends over 13 amino acids. The CDR3 sequence: CSARPGTTYEQYF. In nucleotides, the CDR3 is TGCAGTGCTAGGCCGGGGACGACCTACGAGCAGTACTTC.

This chain joins TRBV2 and TRBJ2-7, with no clear D. Germline V gives CDR1 SNHLY, CDR2 FYNNEI. This CDR3 has 10 amino acids. The V and J ends lost 4 bases and 6 bases respectively, with 4 bases between them. The CDR3: CASSVSEQYF. The CDR3 DNA reads TGTGCCAGCAGTGTTAGCGAGCAGTACTTC.

V and J are TRBV5-1 and TRBJ2-1, with 9 positions matching TRBD2. This CDR3 contains 13 residues. Unmatched junction bases numbered 1, after V lost 2 bases and J lost 7 bases. CDR1 SGHRS and CDR2 YFSETQ come from the germline V gene. The CDR3 DNA is TGCGCCAGCAGCTTTCTAGCGGGAAATGAGCAGTTCTTC. Translated, it gives CASSFLAGNEQFF.

Concerning this clonotype: A junction end diverges from the germline sequence, so it may reflect a read error. V and J are TRBV7-9 and TRBJ1-2, with D unresolved. Germline CDR1 reads SEHNR; CDR2 reads FQNEAQ (reference sequence). CDR3 size: 14 residues. The CDR3 DNA reads as TGTGCCAACAGCTCGCACCCAGGAACCTATGGCTACACCTTC. Translated, it gives CANSSHPGTYGYTF.

This clonotype has ten or more counts. The gene calls are TRBV7-2 and TRBJ2-1; no clear D. The CDR3 is 14 residues long. Trimming pared 6 bases from V and 1 base from J, leaving 10 bases between. CDR1 SGHTA and CDR2 FQGNSA come from the germline V gene. The CDR3 protein is CASSLRDSYNEQFF. CDR3 coding DNA: TGTGCCAGCAGTCTTCGAGATTCCTACAATGAGCAGTTCTTC.

About this clonotype: A clone one base away is much larger, so this may be a read error. The chain is built from TRBV12-3 or TRBV12-4 and TRBJ2-7; TRBD2 is a possible D gene (6 bases). CDR3 length: 14 residues. The CDR3 loop is CAGSLSGPGDEQYF. CDR3 sequence (DNA): TGTGCCGGCAGTTTATCCGGACCGGGGGACGAGCAGTACTTC.

This clonotype was observed many times. V and J are TRBV12-3 or TRBV12-4 and TRBJ2-2; D gene ambiguous. This CDR3 spans 15 amino acids. Trimming pared 5 bases from V and 3 bases from J, leaving 13 bases between. The CDR3 loop is CASSPFAYYTGELFF. The CDR3 DNA follows: TGTGCCAGCAGTCCGTTCGCCTATTACACCGGGGAGCTGTTTTTT.

This clonotype was detected many times. The V gene is TRBV28, the J gene TRBJ1-2; unclear D gene. Between the trimmed V and J ends, which lost 0 bases and 10 bases, there was a span of 21 bases. Looked up from germline, CDR1 is MDHEN and CDR2 is SYDVKM. CDR3 length equals 16 residues. The DNA for the CDR3 is TGTGCCAGCAGTTTATGGGGAGGCACCCACGCCCCGGTCTACACCTTC. It encodes CASSLWGGTHAPVYTF.

This clonotype was seen repeatedly, ten times or more. The chain combines TRBV7-2 with TRBJ2-3, with 7 bases that match TRBD1. Germline V CDR1 and CDR2: SGHTA, FQGNSA. This CDR3 is built from 17 residues. Trimming cost V 1 base and J 1 base; bases outside gene matches: 8. The CDR3 region has the DNA TGTGCCAGCAGCTTAGAAGGGGGCGTTCTTGGCACAGATACGCAGTATTTT. It translates to CASSLEGGVLGTDTQYF.

This chain uses TRBV4-3 with TRBJ1-1; D perhaps matches TRBD1 (5 bases). Trimming pared 1 base from V and 2 bases from J, leaving 11 bases between. Germline lookup yields CDR1 LGHNA and CDR2 YSLEER. The CDR3 is 15 amino acids. DNA of the CDR3: TGCGCCAGCAGCCAAGGGGGACGGTCTAACACTGAAGCTTTCTTT. It codes for CASSQGGRSNTEAFF.

As to this clonotype: Germline is not matched at one junction end, which may reflect a read error. This sequence joins TRBV19 and TRBJ2-7; possible D gene TRBD1, 5 bases. Germline CDR1 is LNHDA and CDR2 is SQIVND (reference sequence). The CDR3 covers 15 residues. The CDR3 spells CASSKDRPSSYEQCF. In nucleotides, the CDR3 is TGTGCCAGTAGTAAAGACAGACCAAGCTCCTACGAGCAGTGCTTC.

The V and J genes are TRBV7-9 and TRBJ1-2; D not certain. Germline CDR1 reads SEHNR; CDR2 reads FQNEAQ (reference sequence). The CDR3 covers 13 residues. Trimming removed 5 bases at V and 3 bases at J, with 10 bases between. The CDR3, as DNA: TGTGCCAGCAGCACGAGACTATACTATGGCTACACCTTC. This sequence encodes CASSTRLYYGYTF.

The J gene is TRBJ1-1, the V gene TRBV28; D is ambiguous. Trimming removed 0 bases at V and 7 bases at J, with 12 bases between. Germline CDR1 and CDR2: MDHEN and SYDVKM. CDR3 length: 14 amino acids. DNA of the CDR3: TGTGCCAGCAGTTTATGGGGCAGCAGAATTGAAGCTTTCTTT. It codes for CASSLWGSRIEAFF.

In its sample, this clonotype was seen many times. The chain couples TRBV7-2 to TRBJ2-7, with TRBD2 matching over 8 bases. Trimming cost V 4 bases and J 5 bases; bases outside gene matches: 10. CDR3 size: 15 residues. CDR1 SGHTA and CDR2 FQGNSA come from the germline V gene. In DNA, the CDR3 is TGTGCCAGCAGCTCACCTACTAGCGGAGGGAACGAGCAGTACTTC. Amino acid sequence: CASSSPTSGGNEQYF. Combining the CDR3 with reference TRBV7-2 and TRBJ2-7 gives the whole variable domain GAGVSQSPSNKVTEKGKDVELRCDPISGHTALYWYRQSLGQGLEFLIYFQGNSAPDKSGLPSDRFSAERTGGSVSTLTIQRTQQEDSAVYLCASSSPTSGGNEQYFGPGTRLTVT.

V and J are TRBV14 and TRBJ1-2; the match to TRBD1 covers 8 bases. Looked up from germline, CDR1 is SGHDN and CDR2 is FVKESK. This CDR3 is built from 14 residues. The V segment lost 6 bases and the J segment 4 bases; nucleotides outside the gene matches: 7. The CDR3 protein is CASRPWDRSYGYTF. The CDR3 nucleotides are TGTGCCAGCAGACCATGGGACAGGAGCTATGGCTACACCTTC.